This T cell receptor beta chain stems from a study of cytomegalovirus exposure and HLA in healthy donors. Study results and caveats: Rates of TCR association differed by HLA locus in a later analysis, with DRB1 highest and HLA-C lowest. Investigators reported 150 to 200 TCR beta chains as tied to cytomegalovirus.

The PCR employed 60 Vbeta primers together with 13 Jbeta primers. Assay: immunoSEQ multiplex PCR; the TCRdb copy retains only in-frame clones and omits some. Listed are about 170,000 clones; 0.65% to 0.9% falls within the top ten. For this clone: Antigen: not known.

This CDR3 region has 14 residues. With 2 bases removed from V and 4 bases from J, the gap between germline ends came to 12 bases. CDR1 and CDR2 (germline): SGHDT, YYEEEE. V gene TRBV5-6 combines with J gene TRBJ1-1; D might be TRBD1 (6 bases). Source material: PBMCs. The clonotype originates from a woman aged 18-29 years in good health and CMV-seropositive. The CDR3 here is CASSFAGAGTEAFF. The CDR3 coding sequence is TGTGCCAGCAGCTTCGCGGGGGCTGGCACTGAAGCTTTCTTT.